Listed here is a single TCR beta chain. Antigen: not known. PCR used 60 Vbeta primers and 13 Jbeta primers. Only in-frame clones appear in the TCRdb table, and some are missing; sequencing was by immunoSEQ multiplex PCR. The sample table includes approximately 150,000 clones. This specimen comes from a study of cytomegalovirus exposure and HLA in healthy donors. Study conclusions and caveats: Owing to their indistinguishability, certain V segments, notably TRBV6-2 and TRBV6-3, were excluded. The investigators catalogued under 200 TCR beta chains as cytomegalovirus-associated.

CDR1 and CDR2 from the germline V gene are LNHNV and YYDKDF (reference sequence). V was pared by 3 bases and J by 5 bases, with 7 bases of the junction left unmatched. The CDR3 has 15 amino acids. The genes are TRBV15 and TRBJ1-5; TRBD1 matches 7 bases. Material for sequencing was PBMCs. This TCR was sampled from a woman between 45 and 60 years old in good health and CMV-seronegative. The CDR3 coding sequence is TGTGCCACCAGCAGTTCCGGGACAGATTATCAGCCCCAGCATTTT. Protein sequence: CATSSSGTDYQPQHF.